The 14 T cell receptor beta chains listed next were all sequenced from one sample in a study of human T cells and chemical hapten exposure. A single record per CDR3 protein comes from TCRdb applying MiXCR to the RACE reads. The sample gives 180,000 or so distinct CDR3 sequences, approximately 20% of which show up once; 6% to 8% is in the top ten. The sample's time point: patch test 1, 2 weeks after DPC sensitization. Treatment noted: therapeutic diphenylcyclopropenone sensitization with weekly scalp DPC. The sample in question was whole blood, obtained in connection with sensitization to the hapten diphenylcyclopropenone (DPC). The origin of the receptors is a woman between 50 and 59 years old with alopecia areata. Some clones in this sample may be carry-over from other donors' samples.

The V call is TRBV29-1, the J call TRBJ1-4; TRBD1 aligns across 8 bases. V was clipped by 4 bases and J by 3 bases; unmatched bases: 4. Germline CDR1 reads SQVTM; CDR2 reads ANQGSEA. There are 14 residues in the CDR3. DNA for the CDR3: TGCAGCGTTGGTAGACAGGGGTCTAATGAAAAACTGTTTTTT. As protein: CSVGRQGSNEKLFF. Variable domain in full (rest from reference TRBV29-1 and TRBJ1-4): SAVISQKPSRDICQRGTSLTIQCQVDSQVTMMFWYRQQPGQSLTLIATANQGSEATYESGFVIDKFPISRPNLTFSTLTVSNMSPEDSSIYLCSVGRQGSNEKLFFGSGTQLSVL.

The CDR3 DNA is TGTGCCAGCATCCCTAGCGGGAGGGAAGAGCAGTTCTTC. It is translated as CASIPSGREEQFF. V is TRBV7-9 and J is TRBJ2-1; 12 positions agree with TRBD2. CDR1 is SEHNR, CDR2 FQNEAQ, per germline (reference sequence). Unmatched junction bases numbered 5, after V lost 7 bases and J lost 10 bases. The CDR3 loop spans 13 amino acids.

Notes on this clonotype: A read error may account for a junction end that differs from germline. V usage is TRBV29-1 and J usage is TRBJ2-1; perhaps TRBD2 as D (6 bases). The CDR3 sequence is 14 residues long. Germline lookup yields CDR1 SQVTM and CDR2 ANQGSEA. As DNA, the CDR3 is TGCAGCGTTGTCTCGGGACTCTCCAACAATGGGCAGTTCTTC. Protein: CSVVSGLSNNGQFF.

The chain uses TRBV12-3 or TRBV12-4 and TRBJ1-1; D gene uncertain. The CDR3 totals 14 residues. Trimming took 1 base from V and 0 from J, leaving 6 bases between them. The CDR3 DNA follows: TGTGCCAGCAGTTTAGGAGGTGTGAACACTGAAGCTTTCTTT. Its translation: CASSLGGVNTEAFF.

The V call is TRBV21-1, the J call TRBJ1-4; the D call TRBD1 from the table was never checked on the DNA. TRBV21-1 is a known pseudogene. The CDR3 totals 16 residues. CDR3: CASSKSVDRVAEKLFF. CDR3 bases: TGTGCCAGCAGCAAAAGCGTAGACAGGGTAGCCGAAAAACTGTTTTTT.

This sequence joins TRBV5-1 and TRBJ1-3, with D unresolved. Per germline, CDR1 SGHRS and CDR2 YFSETQ. CDR3 size: 16 residues. The V gene lost 2 bases and the J gene lost 1 base, with 13 bases spanning the gap. CDR3 region: CASSFEVGSSGNTIYF. The DNA of the CDR3 is TGCGCCAGCAGCTTCGAAGTAGGTTCGTCTGGAAACACCATATATTTT.

This clonotype was recorded a few times. J is TRBJ2-1 and V is TRBV7-6; D gene unclear. Trimming pared 1 base from V and 5 bases from J, leaving 18 bases between. Germline V lookup: CDR1 SGHVS, CDR2 FNYEAQ. The CDR3 loop spans 17 amino acids. The CDR3 bases are TGTGCCAGCAGCTTAGTCTTTGGGCAGGTCGGAAACAATGAGCAGTTCTTC. It specifies CASSLVFGQVGNNEQFF. Looking up the rest from reference TRBV7-6 and TRBJ2-1 gives the full variable domain: GAGVSQSPRYKVTKRGQDVALRCDPISGHVSLYWYRQALGQGPEFLTYFNYEAQQDKSGLPNDRFSAERPEGSISTLTIQRTEQRDSAMYRCASSLVFGQVGNNEQFFGPGTRLTVL.

The chain joins TRBV5-6 to TRBJ2-7; D not resolved. Between the trimmed V and J ends, which lost 0 bases and 4 bases, there was a span of 8 bases. CDR1 and CDR2 (germline): SGHDT, YYEEEE. CDR3 length: 13 residues. The CDR3 sequence is CASSLVQSYEQYF. Written as DNA, the CDR3 is TGTGCCAGCAGCTTGGTCCAGTCTTACGAGCAGTACTTC.

This clonotype was observed a handful of times. This sequence joins TRBV18 and TRBJ1-1; D is unresolved. The CDR3 spans 15 residues. Per germline, CDR1 KGHSH and CDR2 LQKENI. The germline V and J ends were trimmed by 3 bases and 1 base, with 12 bases remaining between them. In nucleotides, the CDR3 is TGTGCCAGCTCACCGCGCCAAGTCTCGAACACTGAAGCTTTCTTT. The encoded protein is CASSPRQVSNTEAFF.

The chain carries TRBV11-2 and TRBJ2-2; D not certain. The CDR3 covers 16 residues. The V and J ends lost 5 bases and 0 bases respectively, with 13 bases between them. Germline V gives CDR1 SGHAT, CDR2 FQNNGV. As DNA, the CDR3 is TGTGCCAGCAGCGAAAGTGGGTCCCCGAACACCGGGGAGCTGTTTTTT. Its translation: CASSESGSPNTGELFF.

This chain links TRBV3-1 with TRBJ1-1; D is uncertain. The germline V gene has CDR1 LGHDT and CDR2 YNNKEL (reference sequence). The CDR3 is 14 residues long. V was trimmed by 3 bases and J by 2 bases, leaving 10 bases between them. For the CDR3, the DNA is TGTGCCAGCAGCCAGGCCTCCTCCAACACTGAAGCTTTCTTT. It encodes CASSQASSNTEAFF.

This chain links TRBV20-1 with TRBJ1-1; tentative D call: TRBD1 (6 bases). The V gene's germline CDR1 is DFQATT and CDR2 SNEGSKA (reference sequence). V was shortened by 2 bases and J by 1 base, with 11 bases between the two germline ends. The length of the CDR3 is 14 residues. The CDR3 reads CSARSGGANTEAFF. CDR3 in DNA: TGCAGTGCTAGAAGTGGGGGGGCGAACACTGAAGCTTTCTTT.

The J gene is TRBJ2-7, the V gene TRBV6-5, with unresolved D. The CDR3 contains 12 residues. Trimming took off 5 bases at V and 0 bases at J, with 5 bases between the two ends. CDR1 and CDR2 from the germline V gene are MNHEY and SVGAGI. CDR3 protein: CASSKSSYEQYF. The DNA of the CDR3 is TGTGCCAGCAGTAAAAGCTCCTACGAGCAGTACTTC.

The chain is built from TRBV11-2 and TRBJ1-1; D may be TRBD1 (5 bases). The CDR3 runs 14 residues. The germline gives CDR1 SGHAT, CDR2 FQNNGV. The V end was cut by 1 base, the J end by 4 bases, with 10 bases between. CDR3 loop: CASSLAGGGTEAFF. DNA for the CDR3: TGTGCCAGCAGCTTAGCGGGTGGGGGCACTGAAGCTTTCTTT.